This is a list of T cell receptor beta chains from one sample in a study of blood T cell repertoires in COVID-19. Sequenced by immunoSEQ multiplex PCR; TCRdb stores in-frame clones only, minus some. The data contain roughly 330,000 clones, 88% of them seen just once; the ten biggest clones take up around 5%. Sequencing was performed on PBMCs or T cells enriched from blood (not recorded which). Source of these receptors: a man aged 25-45 years who had recovered from COVID-19. CDR3s include the opening cysteine and the closing phenylalanine or tryptophan. A D gene is named only where the DNA matches it firmly. Rows give clone size only sometimes, using once, few, many, or a class for an expanded clone.

j_call d_call v_call clone_size cdr3_aa cdr3_nt
TRBJ2-7 - TRBV7-2 - CASSLQLSTYEQYF TGTGCCAGCAGCTTACAACTATCGACCTACGAGCAGTACTTC
TRBJ1-5 - TRBV6-6 - CASSSLMRGGQYSNQPQHF TGTGCCAGCAGCTCCCTTATGAGGGGGGGGCAATATAGCAATCAGCCCCAGCATTTT
TRBJ2-7 TRBD1 TRBV4-1 - CASSSRGLLEQYF TGCGCCAGCAGCAGCAGGGGGCTTCTCGAGCAGTACTTC
TRBJ2-6 - TRBV7-9 - CASSPPGNAGANVLTF TGTGCCAGCAGCCCACCAGGGAACGCTGGGGCCAACGTCCTGACTTTC
TRBJ2-7 - TRBV2 - CATSYQGYEQYF TGTGCCACCTCCTATCAGGGATACGAGCAGTACTTC
TRBJ2-5 - TRBV14 - CASSAQQQETQYF TGTGCCAGCAGCGCACAGCAACAAGAGACCCAGTACTTC
TRBJ1-2 - TRBV11-2 once CASSPTGRLTGGAGYTF TGTGCCAGCAGCCCCACGGGTAGGCTGACCGGCGGGGCCGGCTACACCTTC
TRBJ2-7 TRBD1 TRBV28 - CASSRYRGRAYEQYF TGTGCCAGCAGTCGGTACAGGGGCCGAGCCTACGAGCAGTACTTC
TRBJ1-2 TRBD1 TRBV5-4 few CASSKGQEHLGYTF TGTGCCAGCAGCAAAGGACAGGAGCACCTTGGCTACACCTTC
TRBJ1-2 TRBD1 TRBV15 once CATSRGTGDGYTF TGTGCCACCAGCCGCGGGACAGGGGATGGCTACACCTTC
TRBJ2-4 - TRBV27 once CASAPGQPVRRRGLAKNIQYF TGTGCCAGCGCCCCCGGGCAACCAGTCAGGAGAAGGGGGTTAGCCAAAAACATTCAGTACTTC
TRBJ2-1 - TRBV3-1/TRBV3-2 - CASSRRGYEQFF TGTGCCAGCAGCCGCAGGGGATATGAGCAGTTCTTC
TRBJ2-5 TRBD1 TRBV7-7 - CASSFRDSQETQYF TGTGCCAGCAGCTTCCGGGACAGCCAAGAGACCCAGTACTTC
TRBJ2-1 - TRBV7-9 - CASSLNGAEQFF TGTGCCAGCAGCTTAAATGGGGCCGAGCAGTTCTTC
TRBJ1-6 - TRBV19 - CASTLRHPDTLSPLHF TGTGCCAGTACCCTCCGTCACCCGGACACCTTATCACCCCTCCACTTT
TRBJ1-4 - TRBV5-1 - CATTWGRGRDEKLFF TGCGCCACCACCTGGGGGCGAGGGCGCGATGAAAAACTGTTTTTT
TRBJ2-1 - TRBV7-8 - CASSQQGYNEQFF TGTGCCAGCAGCCAACAGGGTTACAATGAGCAGTTCTTC
TRBJ2-7 - TRBV7-9 - CASTQNSGSGEQYF TGTGCCAGCACCCAGAACTCCGGGTCGGGGGAGCAGTACTTC
TRBJ2-1 - TRBV5-1 - CASSLGGVNEQFF TGCGCCAGCAGCTTGGGGGGCGTGAATGAGCAGTTCTTC
TRBJ2-1 TRBD2 TRBV7-6 - CASSPLWRGNYNEQFF TGTGCCAGCAGCCCTCTTTGGCGGGGGAACTACAATGAGCAGTTCTTC
TRBJ1-3 - TRBV3-1/TRBV3-2 few CASSQGFPLPGNTIYF TGTGCCAGCAGCCAAGGTTTCCCTCTCCCTGGAAACACCATATATTTT
TRBJ2-1 - TRBV5-1 - CASSLEVNRAYEQFF TGCGCCAGCAGCTTGGAAGTGAACAGGGCCTATGAGCAGTTCTTC
TRBJ2-1 TRBD1 TRBV10-1 few CASSEGTVINEQFF TGCGCCAGCAGTGAGGGGACAGTCATCAATGAGCAGTTCTTC
TRBJ2-4 TRBD1 TRBV23-1 - CASRKTGPKNIQYF TGCGCCAGCAGAAAGACAGGGCCCAAAAACATTCAGTACTTC
TRBJ2-3 - TRBV19 - CASTGEEGSDTQYF TGTGCCAGCACCGGGGAGGAGGGATCAGATACGCAGTATTTT
TRBJ1-5 TRBD1 TRBV5-6 - CASSARDRGDQPQHF TGTGCCAGCAGCGCACGGGACAGGGGCGATCAGCCCCAGCATTTT
TRBJ1-6 TRBD1 TRBV27 - CASSMGTGGNSPLHF TGTGCCAGCAGTATGGGGACAGGGGGAAATTCACCCCTCCACTTT
TRBJ2-5 - TRBV20-1 - CSASRLGEGETQYF TGCAGTGCTAGTCGACTAGGAGAGGGGGAGACCCAGTACTTC
TRBJ1-2 - TRBV18 - CASSPTGKEGYTF TGTGCCAGCTCACCAACGGGGAAAGAAGGCTACACCTTC
TRBJ2-3 TRBD1 TRBV5-5 - CASSFGQGGDTQYF TGTGCCAGCAGCTTCGGACAGGGGGGAGATACGCAGTATTTT
TRBJ1-1 - TRBV2 - CASRASTGGEAFF TGTGCCAGCAGGGCGTCAACGGGGGGTGAAGCTTTCTTT
TRBJ1-6 - TRBV10-3 - CAISERQIGSPLHF TGTGCCATCAGTGAGAGACAGATAGGATCACCCCTCCACTTT
TRBJ2-1 TRBD1 TRBV7-9 - CASSQGQGFYDEQFF TGTGCCAGCAGCCAGGGACAGGGCTTTTACGATGAGCAGTTCTTC
TRBJ1-3 - TRBV19 once CASSAGIATGNTIYF TGTGCCAGTAGCGCGGGGATCGCCACTGGAAACACCATATATTTT
TRBJ1-1 TRBD1 TRBV6-5 - CASRNIGQGEAFF TGTGCCAGCAGGAACATCGGACAGGGTGAAGCTTTCTTT
TRBJ2-7 TRBD1 TRBV11-1 - CASSLGQGNEQYF TGTGCCAGCAGCTTAGGACAGGGGAACGAGCAGTACTTC
TRBJ1-4 - TRBV2 few CASVSYNEKLFF TGTGCCAGCGTGTCCTATAATGAAAAACTGTTTTTT
TRBJ1-6 TRBD1 TRBV10-3 - CAISESRGQSYNSPLHF TGTGCCATCAGTGAGTCAAGGGGGCAGTCCTATAATTCACCCCTCCACTTT
TRBJ1-3 TRBD1 TRBV5-8 - CASSLWGQFSLLSGNTIYF TGTGCCAGCAGCTTGTGGGGACAGTTCTCTCTCCTCTCTGGAAACACCATATATTTT
TRBJ2-3 - TRBV28 once CASSAGGLTDTQYF TGTGCCAGCAGTGCCGGGGGTTTAACAGATACGCAGTATTTT
TRBJ2-1 - TRBV6-2/TRBV6-3 - CASSYRGYNEQFF TGTGCCAGCAGTTATCGGGGTTACAATGAGCAGTTCTTC
TRBJ1-6 - TRBV5-1 few CASSLGQTNNSPLHF TGCGCCAGCAGCTTGGGACAGACCAATAATTCACCCCTCCACTTT
TRBJ1-3 TRBD1 TRBV19 - CASSLGQLSSGNTIYF TGTGCCAGTAGCCTGGGACAGCTGAGCTCTGGAAACACCATATATTTT
TRBJ1-2 TRBD1 TRBV6-5 - CASSPPGQGLSGYTF TGTGCCAGCAGCCCCCCGGGACAGGGTCTTTCCGGCTACACCTTC
TRBJ1-2 - TRBV5-5 - CASSLVQGSSNYGYTF TGTGCCAGCAGCTTGGTCCAGGGATCTTCTAACTATGGCTACACCTTC
TRBJ2-7 TRBD1 TRBV15 - CATSGTGGTYEQYF TGTGCCACCAGCGGGACAGGGGGAACCTACGAGCAGTACTTC
TRBJ2-1 - TRBV3-1/TRBV3-2 - CASSPGLKDNEQFF TGTGCCAGCAGCCCTGGACTAAAAGACAATGAGCAGTTCTTC
TRBJ1-5 - TRBV27 - CASSLFGFSNQPQHF TGTGCCAGCAGTTTATTCGGGTTTAGCAATCAGCCCCAGCATTTT
TRBJ2-4 TRBD2 TRBV28 - CASRSSGGMEAKNIQYF TGTGCCAGCAGGAGTAGCGGGGGGATGGAGGCCAAAAACATTCAGTACTTC
TRBJ2-3 - TRBV28 once CASSRTSTDTQYF TGTGCCAGCAGTAGGACTAGCACAGATACGCAGTATTTT
TRBJ2-3 - TRBV24-1 - CATSDLSGGRNTQYF TGTGCCACCAGTGATTTAAGTGGTGGCAGAAATACGCAGTATTTT
TRBJ2-5 - TRBV28 once CASSLDRRGRQETQYF TGTGCCAGCAGCCTTGACCGGAGGGGACGCCAAGAGACCCAGTACTTC
TRBJ2-1 - TRBV2 - CASSPDTGNEQFF TGTGCCAGCAGCCCGGACACTGGCAATGAGCAGTTCTTC
TRBJ2-1 - TRBV11-3 - CASSLRDRTYNEQFF TGTGCCAGCAGTTTGCGGGACCGGACCTACAATGAGCAGTTCTTC
TRBJ2-7 - TRBV5-1 - CASSLNREYEQYF TGCGCCAGCAGCTTAAACAGGGAGTACGAGCAGTACTTC